A single sample is the source of the 22 T cell receptor beta chains below, sequenced in a study of metastatic and nonmetastatic thyroid tumors (dated by TCRdb to 2019 to 2021). No treatment had been received by any patient before thyroid surgery. The library was built by means of PCR. TCRdb names Illumina HiSeq 4000 as the instrument used. TCRdb's own reprocessing of the public reads used fastp at Q25 and MiXCR and kept productive beta chains. The sample data list fewer than 8,500 clones, and under 45% of these were observed just once. The ten top clones hold 23% of the sample. The sample consisted of tumor tissue. These receptors were collected from a female donor with papillary thyroid cancer or a benign thyroid nodule (not recorded which). Some clones in this sample may be carry-over from other donors' samples.

This chain joins TRBV28 and TRBJ1-1; 7 bases fit TRBD1. The CDR3 loop spans 18 amino acids. V lost 3 bases to trimming and J lost 5 bases; unmatched junction nucleotides: 18. CDR1 and CDR2 from the germline V gene are MDHEN and SYDVKM. CDR3 coding DNA: TGTGCCAGCAGTTTCATTTCTGTACAGGGGCTTTCGGGGACTGAAGCTTTCTTT. Its protein is CASSFISVQGLSGTEAFF.

The chain has TRBV28 and TRBJ2-7; 9 bases are a match to TRBD1. This CDR3 has 15 amino acids. Losses at the gene ends were 6 bases for V and 3 bases for J; bases not matched to a gene: 9. Germline assignment: CDR1 MDHEN and CDR2 SYDVKM. In DNA form, the CDR3 reads TGTGCCAGCAGACCTTTATGGGACAGGGACTACGAGCAGTACTTC. Its protein is CASRPLWDRDYEQYF.

The CDR3 here is CASSLARLAGETQYF. CDR3 sequence (DNA): TGCGCCAGCAGCTTGGCGCGCCTAGCGGGAGAGACCCAGTACTTC. J is TRBJ2-5 and V is TRBV5-1; 8 positions match TRBD2. The CDR3 length is 15 residues. The germline gives CDR1 SGHRS, CDR2 YFSETQ. V shed 0 bases, J shed 4 bases, and the junction held 5 bases outside the gene matches. The complete variable domain, with remaining parts taken from reference TRBV5-1 and TRBJ2-5, reads KAGVTQTPRYLIKTRGQQVTLSCSPISGHRSVSWYQQTPGQGLQFLFEYFSETQRNKGNFPGRFSGRQFSNSRSEMNVSTLELGDSALYLCASSLARLAGETQYFGPGTRLLVL.

This clone was seen only a few times. V and J are TRBV6-1 and TRBJ2-1; a weak D match, TRBD1 (5 bases). The CDR3 length is 14 residues. Trimming took 6 bases from V and 5 from J, leaving 14 bases between them. Germline V CDR1 and CDR2: MNHNS, SASEGT. CDR3 amino acids: CASSRPDRNNEQFF. Here the CDR3 DNA reads TGTGCCAGCAGCCGCCCCGACAGAAACAATGAGCAGTTCTTC.

This clone was recorded many times. The rearrangement links TRBV5-6 to TRBJ2-7; TRBD1 agrees at 12 bases. From germline, CDR1 is SGHDT and CDR2 YYEEEE. The junction had 6 bases not matched to a gene; V was cut back by 4 bases and J by 4 bases. CDR3 length: 15 amino acids. The chain's CDR3 is CASSGGTGGEYEQYF. The CDR3 coding sequence is TGTGCCAGCAGCGGGGGGACAGGGGGCGAGTACGAGCAGTACTTC.

The CDR3 nucleotides are TGCGCCAGCAGCTTGGTTTCCGAGCAGCAGTACTTC. As protein: CASSLVSEQQYF. The V call is TRBV5-1, the J call TRBJ2-7; D uncertain. V lost 0 bases, J lost 8 bases, and 9 bases lay in between. CDR1 SGHRS and CDR2 YFSETQ come from the germline V gene. The CDR3 contains 12 residues. Complete variable domain (other parts from reference TRBV5-1 and TRBJ2-7): KAGVTQTPRYLIKTRGQQVTLSCSPISGHRSVSWYQQTPGQGLQFLFEYFSETQRNKGNFPGRFSGRQFSNSRSEMNVSTLELGDSALYLCASSLVSEQQYFGPGTRLTVT.

The J gene is TRBJ2-5, the V gene TRBV5-1; D is perhaps TRBD1 (6 bases). Trimming took off 0 bases at V and 6 bases at J, with 18 bases between the two ends. Germline CDR1 is SGHRS and CDR2 is YFSETQ. CDR3 length: 16 amino acids. This chain's CDR3 is CASSLERGQGFQTQYF. In nucleotides, the CDR3 is TGCGCCAGCAGCTTGGAGAGAGGGCAGGGGTTTCAGACCCAGTACTTC. Using reference TRBV5-1 and TRBJ2-5 for the parts outside the CDR3, the full variable domain is KAGVTQTPRYLIKTRGQQVTLSCSPISGHRSVSWYQQTPGQGLQFLFEYFSETQRNKGNFPGRFSGRQFSNSRSEMNVSTLELGDSALYLCASSLERGQGFQTQYFGPGTRLLVL.

This clone is large (0.1 to 1%) by share. The chain is built from TRBV4-3 and TRBJ2-7; 7 positions agree with TRBD1. This CDR3 has 16 amino acids. Germline assignment: CDR1 LGHNA and CDR2 YSLEER. The J segment lost 0 bases and the V segment lost 0 bases, leaving 5 bases of the junction unmatched. As DNA, the CDR3 is TGCGCCAGCAGCCAAGATGTTGGGACAGCCTCCTACGAGCAGTACTTC. Translated, it gives CASSQDVGTASYEQYF.

The rearrangement links TRBV5-4 to TRBJ2-6, with D unclear. The V end was cut by 2 bases, the J end by 4 bases, with 10 bases between. CDR3 size: 15 residues. Germline V gene sequence: CDR1 SGHNT, CDR2 YYREEE (reference sequence). DNA for the CDR3: TGTGCCAGCAGCTTAGGGATTGCCGGGGCCAACGTCCTGACTTTC. Translating gives CASSLGIAGANVLTF.

V is TRBV10-2 and J is TRBJ1-2, with a possible D match to TRBD1 (5 bases). There are 16 residues in the CDR3. V lost 7 bases to trimming and J lost 0 bases, with 18 bases between them. Germline assignment: CDR1 WSHSY and CDR2 SAAADI. CDR3: CASTARAPLTNYGYTF. The CDR3, as DNA: TGCGCCAGCACAGCCAGGGCTCCTTTAACTAACTATGGCTACACCTTC.

This chain connects TRBV19 to TRBJ1-3; unclear D gene. The CDR3 is made up of 14 amino acids. CDR1 is LNHDA, CDR2 SQIVND, per germline (reference sequence). V lost 5 bases and J lost 0, with 8 bases in between. CDR3 sequence reads: CASSSRRSGNTIYF. The CDR3 bases are TGTGCCAGTAGTTCCAGGCGCTCTGGAAACACCATATATTTT.

This chain links TRBV20-1 with TRBJ2-2, with TRBD2 identical over 13 bases. The CDR3 extends over 17 amino acids. V was pared by 6 bases and J by 6 bases, with 13 bases of the junction left unmatched. From germline, CDR1 is DFQATT and CDR2 SNEGSKA (reference sequence). The CDR3 is CSAIDTSGRGRAGELFF. For the CDR3, the DNA is TGCAGTGCGATCGATACTAGCGGGAGGGGACGGGCCGGGGAGCTGTTTTTT.

The CDR3 nucleotides are TGTGCCAGCAGCCAAGGGCTAGCGGACTCCTACGAGCAGTACTTC. Translation: CASSQGLADSYEQYF. This chain joins TRBV4-2 and TRBJ2-7; 7 bases fit TRBD2. CDR3 size: 15 residues. Trimming removed 1 base from V and 0 bases from J; junction bases left unmatched: 3. Looked up from germline, CDR1 is LGHNA and CDR2 is YNFKEQ.

This clone is medium-sized. The chain links TRBV18 to TRBJ2-4; no firm D call. The V end was cut by 4 bases, the J end by 0 bases, with 10 bases between. The CDR3 has 15 residues. Germline V CDR1 and CDR2: KGHSH, LQKENI. The CDR3 region is CASSQGTLAKNIQYF. CDR3 coding DNA: TGTGCCAGCTCACAGGGAACACTAGCCAAAAACATTCAGTACTTC.

This clone was seen a handful of times. The J gene is TRBJ1-4, the V gene TRBV6-6, with D perhaps matching TRBD1 (5 bases). The germline gives CDR1 MNHNY, CDR2 SVGAGI (reference sequence). V lost 0 bases, J lost 7 bases, and 12 bases lay in between. This CDR3 comprises 15 residues. The chain's CDR3 is CASSYSGGGSEKLFF. CDR3 sequence (DNA): TGTGCCAGCAGTTACTCGGGGGGGGGATCTGAAAAACTGTTTTTT.

The table lists this clone with a count of one. CDR3 loop: CATSRERTSGTTASNTGELFF. The CDR3 DNA reads TGTGCCACCAGCAGAGAAAGAACCTCCGGGACGACCGCTTCAAACACCGGGGAGCTGTTTTTT. This sequence joins TRBV15 and TRBJ2-2, with D perhaps given as TRBD1 or TRBD2 (5 bases each). Deletions cut 0 bases from V and 2 bases from J, with 25 bases between. The length of the CDR3 is 21 residues. Germline V gene lookup returns CDR1 LNHNV and CDR2 YYDKDF (reference sequence).

This clone occurred a few times. This chain uses TRBV19 with TRBJ2-2; 9 positions match TRBD2. The CDR3 loop spans 14 amino acids. Trimming cost V 6 bases and J 4 bases; bases outside gene matches: 3. The germline V gene has CDR1 LNHDA and CDR2 SQIVND (reference sequence). The CDR3 DNA reads as TGTGCCAGTAGAGGACTAGCGCTCACCGGGGAGCTGTTTTTT. Translated, it gives CASRGLALTGELFF.

This clone was seen only a few times. The chain joins TRBV6-1 to TRBJ2-7; D might be TRBD1 or TRBD2, each matching 5 bases. From germline, CDR1 is MNHNS and CDR2 SASEGT. This CDR3 spans 14 amino acids. V lost 6 bases and J lost 1, with 13 bases in between. The CDR3 nucleotides read TGTGCCAGCAGGGCAGGGCGGGTATCCTACGAGCAGTACTTC. It translates to CASRAGRVSYEQYF.

This chain joins TRBV6-1 and TRBJ1-2; D remains unclear. Germline assignment: CDR1 MNHNS and CDR2 SASEGT. CDR3 length: 14 residues. V was shortened by 7 bases and J by 5 bases, with 17 bases between the two germline ends. The CDR3 protein is CASTPPTGMYGYTF. CDR3 sequence (DNA): TGTGCCAGCACCCCCCCCACGGGGATGTATGGCTACACCTTC.

This clone showed up just once. This rearrangement joins TRBV12-3 or TRBV12-4 to TRBJ2-5; D gene uncertain. The ends were cut back, 1 base at V and 4 bases at J, with 7 bases in the middle. The CDR3 has 13 amino acids. This CDR3 is CASSLELRETQYF. In nucleotides, the CDR3 is TGTGCCAGCAGTTTAGAGCTCCGAGAGACCCAGTACTTC.

This clone was detected a few times. The chain employs TRBV12-3 or TRBV12-4 and TRBJ2-7; TRBD1 aligns across 8 bases. With V trimmed by 5 bases and J by 2 bases, 5 bases remained unmatched. CDR3 length equals 14 residues. The CDR3 DNA reads as TGTGCCAGCAGTCAAGACAGGGGTGCCTACGAGCAGTACTTC. Protein sequence: CASSQDRGAYEQYF.

As for this clone: Germline is not matched at one junction end, which may reflect a read error. V is TRBV3-1 and J is TRBJ2-1, with a tentative D call TRBD2 (5 bases). This CDR3 contains 19 residues. Germline V gives CDR1 LGHDT, CDR2 YNNKEL (reference sequence). This chain's CDR3 is CASSQYRRGSSISYNDQFF. CDR3 DNA: TGTGCCAGCAGCCAATATCGTAGAGGGAGTTCGATCTCCTACAATGACCAGTTCTTC.